This T cell receptor beta chain was found in a study of T cells in localized non-small cell lung cancer. The study, taken as a whole, reports: Patients showing higher blood T cell density tended to see longer overall survival.

On this clone itself: Its antigen is unknown.

Assay: immunoSEQ multiplex PCR; the TCRdb copy retains only in-frame clones and omits some. Of about 48,000 clones in the sample, about 80% were seen once. Germline V gene data show CDR1 as SGHTA and CDR2 as FQGNSA. Trimming at V came to 3 bases and at J to 6 bases, leaving 1 base not matched to a gene. CDR3 length: 14 residues. The rearrangement uses TRBV7-2 and TRBJ1-4, with 10 positions matching TRBD1. Sample: peripheral blood, taken before any cancer treatment. The TCR originated in a man aged 40 to 70 with stage I squamous cell lung carcinoma. This CDR3 is CASSLGQGYEKLFF. For the CDR3, the DNA is TGTGCCAGCAGCTTGGGACAGGGGTATGAAAAACTGTTTTTT.